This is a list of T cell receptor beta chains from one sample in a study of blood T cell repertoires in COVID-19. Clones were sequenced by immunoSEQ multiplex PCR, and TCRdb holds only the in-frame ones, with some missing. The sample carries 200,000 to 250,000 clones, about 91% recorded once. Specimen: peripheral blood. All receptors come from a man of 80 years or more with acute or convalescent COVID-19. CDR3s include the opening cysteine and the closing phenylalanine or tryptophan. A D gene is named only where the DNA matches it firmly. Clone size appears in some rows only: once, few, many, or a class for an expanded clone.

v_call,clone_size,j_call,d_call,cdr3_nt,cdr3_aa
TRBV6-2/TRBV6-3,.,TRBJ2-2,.,TGTGCCAGCAGTCCAATCTGGGTAGCCGGAGGAAACGGGGAGCTGTTTTTT,CASSPIWVAGGNGELFF
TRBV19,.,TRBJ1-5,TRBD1,TGTGCCAGTAGTAAGGAGGACAGGAGAGGTTATAGGACCCAGCATTTT,CASSKEDRRGYRTQHF
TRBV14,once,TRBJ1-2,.,TGTGCCAGCAGCAAGCTCGCGGGATCAGTGAGCGGCTACACCTTC,CASSKLAGSVSGYTF
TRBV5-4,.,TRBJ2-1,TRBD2,TGTGCCAGCAGCTTGGGAACTAGCGCGGGCTACAATGAGCAGTTCTTC,CASSLGTSAGYNEQFF
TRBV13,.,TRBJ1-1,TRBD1,TGTGCCAGCAGCCTAGGACAGGGAAATCTCGTTGCTGAAGCTTTCTTT,CASSLGQGNLVAEAFF
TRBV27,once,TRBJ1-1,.,TGTGCCAGCAGTTTATCACGGTTGAACACTGAAGCTTTCTTT,CASSLSRLNTEAFF
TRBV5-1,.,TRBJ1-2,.,TGCGCCAGCAGCCCACAGGAGGGCTTGAGTGGCTACACCTTC,CASSPQEGLSGYTF
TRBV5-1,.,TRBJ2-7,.,TGCGCCAGCAGCTTGGTGACGGGTGGGTCCTACGAGCAGTACTTC,CASSLVTGGSYEQYF
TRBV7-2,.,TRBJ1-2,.,TGTGCCAGCAGCTCTACGGTTAACTATGGCTACACCTTC,CASSSTVNYGYTF
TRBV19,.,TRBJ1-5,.,TGTGCCAGTAGTATGGGTCCTGTAGCTAGCAATCAGCCCCAGCATTTT,CASSMGPVASNQPQHF
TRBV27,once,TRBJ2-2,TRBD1,TGTGCCAGCTATCAACAGGGGAGCGTTCCCGGGGAGCTGTTTTTT,CASYQQGSVPGELFF
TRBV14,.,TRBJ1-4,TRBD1,TGTGCCAGCAGCCAAAAGACAGGGGCAAATGAAAAACTGTTTTTT,CASSQKTGANEKLFF
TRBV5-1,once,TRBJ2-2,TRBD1,TGCGCCAGCAGCCCCGGGACAGGGGAAACCGGGGAGCTGTTTTTT,CASSPGTGETGELFF
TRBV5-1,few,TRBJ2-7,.,TGCGCCAGCAGCTGGGATGATAACAGGTCCTACGAGCAGTACTTC,CASSWDDNRSYEQYF
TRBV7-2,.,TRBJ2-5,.,TGTGCCAGCAGCCCCTCGGCGGTACAAGAGACCCAGTACTTC,CASSPSAVQETQYF
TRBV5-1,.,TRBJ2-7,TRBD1,TGCGCCAGCAGTTCCGGGACAGGGACCTACGAGCAGTACTTC,CASSSGTGTYEQYF
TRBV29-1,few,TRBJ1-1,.,TGCAGCGTTGAAGAAGGGACATACACTGAAGCTTTCTTT,CSVEEGTYTEAFF
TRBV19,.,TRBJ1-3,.,TGTGCCAGTATCTCGGTCGGGGTCTCTGGAAACACCATATATTTT,CASISVGVSGNTIYF
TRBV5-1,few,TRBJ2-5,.,TGCGCCAGCAGCCCCCAGGGGGGCCAAGAGACCCAGTACTTC,CASSPQGGQETQYF
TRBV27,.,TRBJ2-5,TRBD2,TGTGCCAGCAGTCCAAATAGCGGGAGGAAAGAAGAGACCCAGTACTTC,CASSPNSGRKEETQYF
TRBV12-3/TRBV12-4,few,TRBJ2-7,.,TGTGCCAGCAGTTTTAGGGGGATGGGCGAGCAGTACTTC,CASSFRGMGEQYF
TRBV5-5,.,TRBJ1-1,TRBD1,TGTGCCAGCAGGACAGGGAATATGAACACTGAAGCTTTCTTT,CASRTGNMNTEAFF
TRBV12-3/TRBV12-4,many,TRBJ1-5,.,TGTGCCAGCAACTCAGGGTACAATCAGCCCCAGCATTTT,CASNSGYNQPQHF
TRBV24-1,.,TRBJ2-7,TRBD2,TGTGCCACCAGTGAGGGCGGGAGCTCCTACGAGCAGTACTTC,CATSEGGSSYEQYF
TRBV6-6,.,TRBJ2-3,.,TGTGCCAGCAGTTACTCGGGCGGGAGCACAGATACGCAGTATTTT,CASSYSGGSTDTQYF
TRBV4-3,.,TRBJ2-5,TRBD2,TGCGCCAGCAGCCAAGCTCTAGCGGGGGGCCAAGAGACCCAGTACTTC,CASSQALAGGQETQYF
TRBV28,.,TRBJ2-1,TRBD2,TGTGCCAGCAGTCCAGCGGGAGGGCCACGATATGAGCAGTTCTTC,CASSPAGGPRYEQFF
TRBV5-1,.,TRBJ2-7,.,TGCGCCAGCAGCTTGATAGGGAGCTCCTACGAGCAGTACTTC,CASSLIGSSYEQYF
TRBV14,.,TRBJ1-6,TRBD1,TGTGCCAGCAGCCAAGATCAGGGACAGGCATCACCCCTCCACTTT,CASSQDQGQASPLHF
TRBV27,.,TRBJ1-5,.,TGTGCCAGCAGTTCCCTCCCAGGGGTCAATAATCAGCCCCAGCATTTT,CASSSLPGVNNQPQHF
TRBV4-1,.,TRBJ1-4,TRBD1,TGCGCCAGCAGCCAAGAGGGGACAGGGTCTGAAAAACTGTTTTTT,CASSQEGTGSEKLFF
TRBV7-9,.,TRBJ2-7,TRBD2,TGTGCCAGCAGCTTCGAGGTGGGGACTAGCGGGTCCCAGTACTTC,CASSFEVGTSGSQYF
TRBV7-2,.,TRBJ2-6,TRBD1,TGTGCCAGCAGCCCCGAGGGGGCGGCTGGGGCCAACGTCCTGACTTTC,CASSPEGAAGANVLTF
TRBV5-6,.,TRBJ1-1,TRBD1,TGTGCCAGCAGCTCGGGACAGGGTACCACTGAAGCTTTCTTT,CASSSGQGTTEAFF
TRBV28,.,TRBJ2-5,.,TGTGCCAGCAGTTTATACCAGACAGGTCCAAGGGAGACCCAGTACTTC,CASSLYQTGPRETQYF
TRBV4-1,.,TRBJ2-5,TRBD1,TGCGCCAGCAGCCTCCGGACAGGGCAAGAGACCCAGTACTTC,CASSLRTGQETQYF
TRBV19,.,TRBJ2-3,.,TGTGCCAGTAGACGGGATCCGAGCACAGATACGCAGTATTTT,CASRRDPSTDTQYF
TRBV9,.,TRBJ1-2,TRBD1,TGTGCCAGCAGCAAGCAGGGGGCGCAATCGAACTATGGCTACACCTTC,CASSKQGAQSNYGYTF
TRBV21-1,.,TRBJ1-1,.,TGTGCCAGCAGCAAAGGCAAATTACAGGGGGTCGGGACTGAAGCTTTCTTT,CASSKGKLQGVGTEAFF
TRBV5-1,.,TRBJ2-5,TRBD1,TGCGCCAGCAGCTTCGGGACAGTCCAAGAGACCCAGTACTTC,CASSFGTVQETQYF
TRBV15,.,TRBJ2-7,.,TGTGCCACCAGCACCCGGTCATCCTACGAGCAGTACTTC,CATSTRSSYEQYF
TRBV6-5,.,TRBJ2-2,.,TGTGCCAGCCAAACCTCGACAGGCCCCGGGGAGCTGTTTTTT,CASQTSTGPGELFF
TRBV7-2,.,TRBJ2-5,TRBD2,TGTGCCAGCAGTTCCCGACTAGCGGGAGCCGTAGAGACCCAGTACTTC,CASSSRLAGAVETQYF
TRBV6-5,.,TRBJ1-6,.,TGTGCCAGCAGTTACTCGAACAGGGAGAATTCACCCCTCCACTTT,CASSYSNRENSPLHF
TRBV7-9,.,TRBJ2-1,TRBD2,TGTGCCAGCAGCCCCCCCAAGAATAGCGGGAAGAATGAGCAGTTCTTC,CASSPPKNSGKNEQFF